This entry features one TCR beta chain sequence. Its antigen is unknown. The sample belongs to a study of CD4 T cells in relation to SARS-CoV-2 and coronaviruses. Study in general: Negative control cultures got HIV-1 Nef peptides or no peptide. Overall study results and limits: The cross-reactivity analysis covered only spike protein, not other viral proteins.

CD4+ T cells from unexposed donors were obtained before the COVID-19 pandemic (2011-2018). Isolation of CD4+ T cells took place after about eleven days in culture. Testing used SARS-CoV-2 S/N and four cold-coronavirus spikes on unexposed-donor CD4+ T cells, cells permitting. Fresh IL-2 medium replaced half the medium on days 3 and 7. The V gene end was trimmed by 4 bases and the J gene end by 3 bases; junction bases not matched to a gene: 3. The germline CDR1 and CDR2 sequences are SGHAT and FQNNGV. This CDR3 contains 14 residues. Only in-frame clones appear in the TCRdb table, and some are missing; sequencing was by immunoSEQ multiplex PCR. The sample holds some 14,000 clones, about 73% seen once.

The clonotype comes from a human donor in good health. The V gene is TRBV11-2, the J gene TRBJ1-3; the match to TRBD1 covers 7 bases. Sequencing was performed on CD4+ T cells from PBMCs, cultured in vitro. This CDR3 is CASSSDRVGNTIYF. The DNA for the CDR3 is TGTGCCAGCAGCTCCGACAGGGTTGGAAACACCATATATTTT.